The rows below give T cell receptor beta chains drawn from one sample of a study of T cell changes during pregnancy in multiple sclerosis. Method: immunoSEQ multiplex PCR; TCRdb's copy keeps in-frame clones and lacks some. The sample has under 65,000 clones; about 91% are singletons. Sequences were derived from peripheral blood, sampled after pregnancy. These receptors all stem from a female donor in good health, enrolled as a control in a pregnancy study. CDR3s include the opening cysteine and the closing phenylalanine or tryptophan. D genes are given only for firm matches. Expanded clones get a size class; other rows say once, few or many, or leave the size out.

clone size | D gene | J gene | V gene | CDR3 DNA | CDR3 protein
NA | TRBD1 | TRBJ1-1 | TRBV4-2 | TGTGCCAGCAGCCCCGGACAGGTGAACACTGAAGCTTTCTTT | CASSPGQVNTEAFF
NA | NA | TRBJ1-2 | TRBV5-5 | TGTGCCAGCAGCTTAACCACAGGGAACAGGCTTGGAGGCTACACCTTC | CASSLTTGNRLGGYTF
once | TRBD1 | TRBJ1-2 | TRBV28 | TGTGCCAGCAAAACGGGGGGCTCGGCAGGGGGCGTCTATGGCTACACCTTC | CASKTGGSAGGVYGYTF
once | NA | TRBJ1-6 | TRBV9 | TGTGCCAGCAGCGTATCAATAGGGGGTTATAATTCACCCCTCCACTTT | CASSVSIGGYNSPLHF
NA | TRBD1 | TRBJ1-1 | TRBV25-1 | TGTGCCAGCAGTGAATGGACAGGGGAGGGAGCTTTCTTT | CASSEWTGEGAFF
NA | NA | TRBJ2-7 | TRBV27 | TGTGCCAGCAGTAGATCTCGAGGGACCTACGAGCAGTACTTC | CASSRSRGTYEQYF
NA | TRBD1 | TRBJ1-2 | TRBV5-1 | TGCGCCAGCGGAATGGACAGGGGTAACTATGGCTACACCTTC | CASGMDRGNYGYTF
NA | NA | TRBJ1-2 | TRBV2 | TGTGCCAGCAGTGCCGATAACCTAGCTAACTATGGCTACACCTTC | CASSADNLANYGYTF
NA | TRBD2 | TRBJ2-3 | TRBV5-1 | TGCGCCAGCAGGGTGGGCCTAGCGGCAGATACGCAGTATTTT | CASRVGLAADTQYF
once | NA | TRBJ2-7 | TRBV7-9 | TGTGCCAGCAGCTTTCCAGGGGCCGAGCAGTACTTC | CASSFPGAEQYF
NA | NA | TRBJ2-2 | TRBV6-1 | TGTGCCAGCAGGTTGGACAGAGCCAACACCGGGGAGCTGTTTTTT | CASRLDRANTGELFF
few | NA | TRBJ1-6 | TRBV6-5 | TGTGCCAGCAGCTACCAGGCTGCAGGGCCAAATTCACCCCTCCACTTT | CASSYQAAGPNSPLHF
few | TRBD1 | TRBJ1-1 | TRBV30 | TGTGCCTGGGGCCAGGGGGACACTGAAGCTTTCTTT | CAWGQGDTEAFF
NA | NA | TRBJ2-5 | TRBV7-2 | TGTGCCAGCAGCTTCGCAGGGGTTGGAGAGACCCAGTACTTC | CASSFAGVGETQYF
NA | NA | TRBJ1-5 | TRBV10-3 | TGTGCCATCAGTGGGACGGGGGAAAATCAGCCCCAGCATTTT | CAISGTGENQPQHF
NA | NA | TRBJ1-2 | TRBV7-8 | TGTGCCAGCAGCTTAGAGGGGGTCGGCTACACCTTC | CASSLEGVGYTF
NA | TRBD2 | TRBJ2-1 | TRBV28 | TGTGCCAGCAGTTCCCGACTAGCGGGAGTAGGGTATGAGCAGTTCTTC | CASSSRLAGVGYEQFF
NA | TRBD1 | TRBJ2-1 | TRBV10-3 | TGTGCCATCAGTGCTATATGGGACAGGGGGTCTGGTGAGCAGTTCTTC | CAISAIWDRGSGEQFF
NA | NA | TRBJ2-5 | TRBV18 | TGTGCCAGCTCACCCATGGAGACCCAGTACTTC | CASSPMETQYF
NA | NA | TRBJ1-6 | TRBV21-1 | TGTGCCAGCAGCATAGGACAGGTGGGGTATAATTCACCCCTCCACTTT | CASSIGQVGYNSPLHF
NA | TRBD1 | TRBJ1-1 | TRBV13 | TGTGCCAGCAGCCTCAACAGGGGGATGGGTACTGAAGCTTTCTTT | CASSLNRGMGTEAFF
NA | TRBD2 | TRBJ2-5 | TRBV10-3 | TGTGCCATCAGTTCAGCGGGAGGGCCCGGGCGGGAGACCCAGTACTTC | CAISSAGGPGRETQYF
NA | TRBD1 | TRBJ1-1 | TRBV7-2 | TGTGCCAGCAGCTTATCCGACAGGGGAAGAATGAACACTGAAGCTTTCTTT | CASSLSDRGRMNTEAFF
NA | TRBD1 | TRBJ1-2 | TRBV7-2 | TGTGCCAGCAGCTTTCAGTTGGGACAGGGGCTTGGCTACACCTTC | CASSFQLGQGLGYTF
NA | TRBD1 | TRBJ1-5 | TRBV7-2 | TGTGCCAGCAGCCCGACAGGGGGGCATCAGCCCCAGCATTTT | CASSPTGGHQPQHF
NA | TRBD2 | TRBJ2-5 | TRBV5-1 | TGCGCCAGCAGCGTTACTAGCGGAATGAGGGAGACCCAGTACTTC | CASSVTSGMRETQYF
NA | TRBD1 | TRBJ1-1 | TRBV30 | TGTGCCTGGGACAGGGGCTTGGGCACTGAAGCTTTCTTT | CAWDRGLGTEAFF
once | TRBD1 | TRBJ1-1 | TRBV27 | TGTGCCAGCCGATTAATTTCAGGGGGCACTGAAGCTTTCTTT | CASRLISGGTEAFF
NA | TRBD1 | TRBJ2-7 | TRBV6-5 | TGTGCCAGCAGGGCCGGACAGGGATTTTACGAGCAGTACTTC | CASRAGQGFYEQYF
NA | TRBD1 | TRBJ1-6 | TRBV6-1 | TGTGCCAGCAGTGCGGACAGGGTATTTCGTTGGGCCGACTATAATTCACCCCTCCACTTT | CASSADRVFRWADYNSPLHF
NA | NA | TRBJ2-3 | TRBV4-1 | TGCGCCAGCAGCCTCCCGCGAGGGCCGGGAGATACGCAGTATTTT | CASSLPRGPGDTQYF
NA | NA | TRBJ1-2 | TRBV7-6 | TGTGCCAGCAGCTTAGGGGGGGTGGGTGGCTACACCTTC | CASSLGGVGGYTF
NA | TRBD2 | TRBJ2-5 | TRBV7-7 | TGTGCTAGCAGCTCGACTAGCGGGGAGACCCAGTACTTC | CASSSTSGETQYF
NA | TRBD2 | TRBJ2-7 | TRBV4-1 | TGCGCCAGCAGCCAAGTAGCGGCTAGCGGGGGATCCTACGAGCAGTACTTC | CASSQVAASGGSYEQYF
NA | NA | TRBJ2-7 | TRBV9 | TGTGCCAGCAGCGGCAGACACGACTACGAGCAGTACTTC | CASSGRHDYEQYF
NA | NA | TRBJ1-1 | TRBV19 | TGTGCCAGTACTCCAGGACAGTTCGGTGAAGCTTTCTTT | CASTPGQFGEAFF
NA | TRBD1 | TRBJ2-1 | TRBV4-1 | TGCGCCAGCATGCCGGGACAGGGACAACGGTCCCACCTCTTCTTCTTC | CASMPGQGQRSHLFFF
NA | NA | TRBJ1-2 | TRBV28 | TGTGCCAGCAGTCCGGTCTTGTCCCACAGTACCTATGGCTACACCTTC | CASSPVLSHSTYGYTF
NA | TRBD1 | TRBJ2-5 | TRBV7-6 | TGTGCCAGCAGCTTACCGACAGGGCGTGGGGAGACCCAGTACTTC | CASSLPTGRGETQYF
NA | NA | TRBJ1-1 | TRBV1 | TGCACCAGCAGCCGGGCCGAAAAGTACAAAGCTTTCTTT | CTSSRAEKYKAFF
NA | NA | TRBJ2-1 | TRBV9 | TGTGCCAGCAGGGGGAGCTCCTACAATGAGCAGTTCTTC | CASRGSSYNEQFF
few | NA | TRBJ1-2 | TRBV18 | TGTGCCAGCTCACCAGGGCCAGGACAGCCTAACTATGGCTACACCTTC | CASSPGPGQPNYGYTF
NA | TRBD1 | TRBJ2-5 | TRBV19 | TGTGCCAGTAGCCGGGACAGACAAGAGACCCAGTACTTC | CASSRDRQETQYF
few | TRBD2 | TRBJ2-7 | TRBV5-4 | TGTGCCAGCAGTCTAGCGGGAGGGGGCTCCTACGAGCAGTACTTC | CASSLAGGGSYEQYF
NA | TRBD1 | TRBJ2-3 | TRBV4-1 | TGCGCCAGCAGCCATAGTATCCTAGAATTGAGGGGACAGGGGATGGGCACAGATACGCAGTATTTT | CASSHSILELRGQGMGTDTQYF
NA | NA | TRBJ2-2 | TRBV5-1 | TGCGCCAGCAGCTTTTCAGGGGCTGGCACCGGGGAGCTGTTTTTT | CASSFSGAGTGELFF
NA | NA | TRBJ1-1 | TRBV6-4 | TGTGCCAGCAGTGACTCGAATTTTGGCGGAACTGAAGCTTTCTTT | CASSDSNFGGTEAFF
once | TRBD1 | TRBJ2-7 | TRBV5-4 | TGTGCCAGCAGCTCTGGGGGACAGGGTAGTTACGAGCAGTACTTC | CASSSGGQGSYEQYF
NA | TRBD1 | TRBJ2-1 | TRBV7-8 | TGTGCCAGCAGCTTAGAGGGCGGGACAGGGTATGAGCAGTTCTTC | CASSLEGGTGYEQFF
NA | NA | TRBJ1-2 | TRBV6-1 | TGTGCCAGCAGTGTTTGGGGCAAAGGCTACACCTTC | CASSVWGKGYTF
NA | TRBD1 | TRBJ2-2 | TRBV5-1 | TGCGCCAGCAGCTTAGACAGGGGGACCGGGGAGCTGTTTTTT | CASSLDRGTGELFF
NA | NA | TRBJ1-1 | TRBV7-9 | TGTGCCAGCAGCTTAGGGCTCGAGCGCCGGGATACTGAAGCTTTCTTT | CASSLGLERRDTEAFF
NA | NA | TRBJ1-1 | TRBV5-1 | TGCGCCAGCAGTAGTGGAGGGATGAACACTGAAGCTTTCTTT | CASSSGGMNTEAFF
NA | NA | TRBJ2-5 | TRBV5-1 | TGCGCCAGCAGGACAAGGGAGACCCAGTACTTC | CASRTRETQYF
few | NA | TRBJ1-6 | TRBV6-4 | TGTGCCAGCAGTACTAGGGAGGCCTTGGGGCCCCTCCACTTT | CASSTREALGPLHF
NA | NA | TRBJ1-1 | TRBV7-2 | TGTGCCAGCAGCTTCCCGCCGGGGATGTCGACTTTCTTT | CASSFPPGMSTFF
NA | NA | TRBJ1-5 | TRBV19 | TGTGCCAGTGAGGGAGTTAACAATCAGCCCCAGCATTTT | CASEGVNNQPQHF